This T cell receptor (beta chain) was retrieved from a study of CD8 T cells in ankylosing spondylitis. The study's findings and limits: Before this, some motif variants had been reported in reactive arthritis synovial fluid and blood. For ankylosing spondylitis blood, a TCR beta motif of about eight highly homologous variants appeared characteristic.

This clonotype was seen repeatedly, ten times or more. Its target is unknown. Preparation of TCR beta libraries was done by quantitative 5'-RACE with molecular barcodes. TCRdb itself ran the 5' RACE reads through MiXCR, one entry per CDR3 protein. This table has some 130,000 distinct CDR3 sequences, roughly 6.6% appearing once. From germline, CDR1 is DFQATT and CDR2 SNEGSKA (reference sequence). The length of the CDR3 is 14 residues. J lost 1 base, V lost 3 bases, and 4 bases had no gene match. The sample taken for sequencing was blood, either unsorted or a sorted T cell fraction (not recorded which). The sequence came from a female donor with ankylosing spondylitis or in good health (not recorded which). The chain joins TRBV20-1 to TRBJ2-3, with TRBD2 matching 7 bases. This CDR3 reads CSASFAGGTDTQYF. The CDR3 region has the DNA TGCAGTGCTAGTTTCGCGGGGGGCACAGATACGCAGTATTTT.